The 23 T cell receptor beta chains presented below share a single source sample, sequenced in a study of OX40 agonist ivuxolimab in advanced cancers. Assay: immunoSEQ multiplex PCR; the TCRdb copy retains only in-frame clones and omits some. The sample consists of around 60,000 clones, about 87% of them appearing once. This specimen was CD4+ or CD8+ T cells sorted from blood, taken in a trial of the OX40 agonist ivuxolimab. These receptors were taken from an adult with an advanced solid tumor such as melanoma, head and neck, liver or kidney cancer.

The chain is built from TRBV5-1 and TRBJ2-3, with 8 bases that match TRBD1. The germline gives CDR1 SGHRS, CDR2 YFSETQ. This CDR3 region has 17 residues. The ends lost 0 bases at V and 1 base at J; junction bases unmatched: 7. The CDR3 is CASSLDQTGVGTDTQYF. The CDR3 DNA reads TGCGCCAGCAGCTTGGATCAGACAGGGGTCGGCACAGATACGCAGTATTTT.

The J gene is TRBJ1-2, the V gene TRBV2; D possibly corresponds to TRBD1 (5 bases). The germline V gene encodes CDR1 SNHLY and CDR2 FYNNEI. The CDR3 extends over 13 amino acids. V dropped 4 bases and J dropped 4 bases, with 10 bases sitting between them. The DNA of the CDR3 is TGTGCCAGCAGTGGAGGGGTTGGCTATGGCTACACCTTC. This sequence encodes CASSGGVGYGYTF. Complete variable domain (other parts from reference TRBV2 and TRBJ1-2): EPEVTQTPSHQVTQMGQEVILRCVPISNHLYFYWYRQILGQKVEFLVSFYNNEISEKSEIFDDQFSVERPDGSNFTLKIRSTKLEDSAMYFCASSGGVGYGYTFGSGTRLTVV.

The chain recombines TRBV7-2 with TRBJ1-2; perhaps TRBD1 as D (5 bases). The CDR3 has 15 residues. Germline V lookup: CDR1 SGHTA, CDR2 FQGNSA. With 0 bases removed from V and 4 bases from J, the gap between germline ends came to 12 bases. In DNA form, the CDR3 reads TGTGCCAGCAGCTTAGCGTACCAGGGCAGCTATGGCTACACCTTC. This sequence encodes CASSLAYQGSYGYTF.

The CDR3 reads CASSPRPMDNLVETQYF. CDR3 DNA sequence: TGCGCCAGCAGCCCCCGCCCTATGGACAACCTGGTGGAGACCCAGTACTTC. V usage is TRBV5-1 and J usage is TRBJ2-5, with D perhaps TRBD1 (5 bases). CDR1 is SGHRS and CDR2 is YFSETQ in the germline V gene. This CDR3 spans 17 amino acids. V lost 4 bases to trimming and J lost 5 bases, with 24 bases between them.

The chain has TRBV4-1 and TRBJ1-6; weak D call: TRBD1 (5 bases). This CDR3 comprises 15 residues. Looked up from germline, CDR1 is MGHRA and CDR2 is YSYEKL. The V gene lost 0 bases and the J gene lost 13 bases, with 16 bases spanning the gap. CDR3 nucleotide sequence: TGCGCCAGCAGCCAAGAGGGGCCGGGACGGTTCCCCCTCCACTTT. The encoded protein is CASSQEGPGRFPLHF.

The rearrangement links TRBV30 to TRBJ2-7; 8 bases line up with TRBD1. The length of the CDR3 is 14 residues. The germline gives CDR1 GTSNPN, CDR2 SVGIG (reference sequence). V was clipped by 4 bases and J by 4 bases; unmatched bases: 9. The CDR3 DNA reads TGTGCCTGGAACAGGGGGAGTTGGGAGTACGAGCAGTACTTC. Its protein product is CAWNRGSWEYEQYF.

J is TRBJ2-5 and V is TRBV11-3; 9 nucleotides line up with TRBD1. The V gene end was trimmed by 5 bases and the J gene end by 5 bases; junction bases not matched to a gene: 12. CDR3 length equals 16 residues. Per germline, CDR1 SGHNT and CDR2 YENEEA. The CDR3 DNA reads TGTGCCAGCAGCCTCACCCCCGGGACAGGGATTGAGACCCAGTACTTC. It translates to CASSLTPGTGIETQYF.

V is TRBV2 and J is TRBJ2-7, with D uncertain. CDR1 and CDR2 (germline): SNHLY, FYNNEI. The CDR3 is 11 residues long. With 6 bases removed from V and 3 bases from J, the gap between germline ends came to 6 bases. CDR3 loop: CASRASYEQYF. CDR3 sequence (DNA): TGTGCCAGCAGGGCTAGCTACGAGCAGTACTTC.

The chain recombines TRBV7-2 with TRBJ2-3; 8 bases line up with TRBD2. CDR3 size: 15 residues. Looked up from germline, CDR1 is SGHTA and CDR2 is FQGNSA. The V segment lost 5 bases and the J segment 3 bases; nucleotides outside the gene matches: 7. CDR3 in DNA: TGTGCCAGCAGCCCCGGGGGGGTCTTTACAGATACGCAGTATTTT. This encodes CASSPGGVFTDTQYF.

The J gene is TRBJ1-1, the V gene TRBV4-1; perhaps TRBD1 as D (6 bases). The CDR3 contains 14 residues. CDR1 is MGHRA, CDR2 YSYEKL, per germline. V lost 5 bases, J lost 8 bases, and 18 bases lay in between. In DNA form, the CDR3 reads TGCGCCAGCAGCGGTCAAGGGGGGCGCCCAGAAGCTTTCTTT. It codes for CASSGQGGRPEAFF.

To note about this clone: A much larger clone differs from this one at a single base, so this may be a read error. Additional DNA sequences in this sample encode the identical CDR3. This chain connects TRBV5-1 to TRBJ2-5; D possibly uses TRBD1 or TRBD2 (5 bases each). Germline V gene sequence: CDR1 SGHRS, CDR2 YFSETQ. This CDR3 contains 14 residues. V lost 7 bases and J lost 5, with 18 bases in between. CDR3 in DNA: TGCGCCAGCGGGACCGGAACTAGTAGGGAGACCCAGTACTTC. It is translated as CASGTGTSRETQYF.

The rearrangement uses TRBV5-1 and TRBJ1-1, with D tentatively TRBD1 (6 bases). The CDR3 length is 15 residues. Germline-derived CDR1 and CDR2 are SGHRS and YFSETQ. The V end lost 2 bases, the J end lost 0 bases, and 11 bases lay between the germline ends. CDR3 protein: CASSFTGKVNTEAFF. The CDR3 coding sequence is TGCGCCAGCAGCTTTACAGGGAAGGTGAACACTGAAGCTTTCTTT.

V usage is TRBV27 and J usage is TRBJ1-2; D is perhaps TRBD1 (6 bases). CDR3 length: 16 amino acids. Trimming stripped 0 bases from V and 7 bases from J, with 18 bases between. Germline-derived CDR1 and CDR2 are MNHEY and SMNVEV (reference sequence). Here the CDR3 reads CASSLSQGRGSSGYTF. The CDR3 DNA follows: TGTGCCAGCAGTTTATCACAGGGTCGAGGGTCGAGTGGCTACACCTTC.

This chain connects TRBV6-1 to TRBJ2-1; the match to TRBD1 covers 10 bases. The germline CDR1 and CDR2 sequences are MNHNS and SASEGT. The CDR3 extends over 11 amino acids. J was trimmed by 12 bases and V by 7 bases; bases with no gene match: 3. CDR3 sequence: CASTRDRGQFF. The CDR3 DNA is TGTGCCAGCACACGGGACAGGGGGCAGTTCTTC.

This clone qualifies as medium-sized. The V call is TRBV14, the J call TRBJ1-1; 7 bases match TRBD1. Trimming took 4 bases from V and 6 from J; bases not matched to a gene: 11. From germline, CDR1 is SGHDN and CDR2 FVKESK. There are 15 residues in the CDR3. The CDR3 here is CASSPEDRFDSEAFF. The CDR3 region has the DNA TGTGCCAGCAGCCCCGAGGACAGGTTTGACTCTGAAGCTTTCTTT.

The gene calls are TRBV27 and TRBJ1-1; D is possibly TRBD1 (6 bases). CDR3 length: 19 residues. Germline V gene data show CDR1 as MNHEY and CDR2 as SMNVEV (reference sequence). Trimming removed 0 bases at V and 3 bases at J, with 23 bases between. Written as DNA, the CDR3 is TGTGCCAGCAGTTTATCTAGCGGGGGCTCGTGGGGGATGGACACTGAAGCTTTCTTT. Amino acid sequence: CASSLSSGGSWGMDTEAFF.

The CDR3 DNA reads as TGTGCCAGGTTCCAGGGAACAGAAGGCTACACCTTC. Protein: CARFQGTEGYTF. The chain employs TRBV2 and TRBJ1-2, with TRBD1 as a possible D gene (5 bases). CDR1 and CDR2 (germline): SNHLY, FYNNEI. CDR3 length: 12 amino acids. The germline V and J ends were trimmed by 9 bases and 8 bases, with 16 bases remaining between them.

V usage is TRBV5-6 and J usage is TRBJ2-3; weak D call: TRBD1 (6 bases). This CDR3 comprises 13 residues. V was pared by 7 bases and J by 6 bases, with 15 bases between. Germline V gene lookup returns CDR1 SGHDT and CDR2 YYEEEE. CDR3 amino acids: CASARDIRDTQYF. For the CDR3, the DNA is TGTGCCAGCGCCAGGGACATTCGGGATACGCAGTATTTT.

The CDR3 sequence: CASSTGTTASTDTQYF. The CDR3 DNA is TGTGCCAGCAGCACCGGGACTACCGCTAGCACAGATACGCAGTATTTT. The chain is built from TRBV9 and TRBJ2-3; 7 nucleotides agree with TRBD2. The CDR3 has 16 amino acids. The J segment lost 0 bases and the V segment lost 4 bases, leaving 8 bases of the junction unmatched. Germline V gene sequence: CDR1 SGDLS, CDR2 YYNGEE.

This clone was seen more than once but under ten times. One end of the junction is discordant with germline, which a read error may explain. V and J are TRBV7-9 and TRBJ1-1; D is ambiguous. CDR3 length equals 14 residues. In germline, CDR1 is SEHNR, CDR2 FQNEAQ (reference sequence). The CDR3 coding sequence is TGTGCCAGCAGCCCGCTGGCGGACGCGGCCCTTAGGGCTTTT. It translates to CASSPLADAALRAF.

The chain links TRBV30 to TRBJ1-5; possibly TRBD1 for D (6 bases). Deletions cut 0 bases from V and 7 bases from J, with 10 bases between. The CDR3 is made up of 13 amino acids. The germline V gene has CDR1 GTSNPN and CDR2 SVGIG (reference sequence). The CDR3 region is CAWSVRGYQPQHF. CDR3 sequence (DNA): TGTGCCTGGAGTGTCAGGGGTTACCAGCCCCAGCATTTT.

V and J are TRBV30 and TRBJ2-3; D may be TRBD2 (6 bases). The CDR3 length is 15 residues. Looked up from germline, CDR1 is GTSNPN and CDR2 is SVGIG (reference sequence). The ends were cut back, 4 bases at V and 0 bases at J, with 14 bases in the middle. The CDR3 spells CAWTPAGTSTDTQYF. CDR3 in DNA: TGTGCCTGGACTCCGGCCGGGACTAGCACAGATACGCAGTATTTT.

This clone was found a few times. This chain links TRBV18 with TRBJ1-1, with TRBD1 identical over 7 bases. CDR1 and CDR2 (germline): KGHSH, LQKENI. The CDR3 has 14 residues. The J segment lost 5 bases and the V segment lost 2 bases, leaving 5 bases of the junction unmatched. The CDR3 DNA is TGTGCCAGCTCACCAGGGACAGTGGGGACTGAAGCTTTCTTT. Translation: CASSPGTVGTEAFF. Drawing the rest from reference TRBV18 and TRBJ1-1, the complete variable domain is NAGVMQNPRHLVRRRGQEARLRCSPMKGHSHVYWYRQLPEEGLKFMVYLQKENIIDESGMPKERFSAEFPKEGPSILRIQQVVRGDSAAYFCASSPGTVGTEAFFGQGTRLTVV.